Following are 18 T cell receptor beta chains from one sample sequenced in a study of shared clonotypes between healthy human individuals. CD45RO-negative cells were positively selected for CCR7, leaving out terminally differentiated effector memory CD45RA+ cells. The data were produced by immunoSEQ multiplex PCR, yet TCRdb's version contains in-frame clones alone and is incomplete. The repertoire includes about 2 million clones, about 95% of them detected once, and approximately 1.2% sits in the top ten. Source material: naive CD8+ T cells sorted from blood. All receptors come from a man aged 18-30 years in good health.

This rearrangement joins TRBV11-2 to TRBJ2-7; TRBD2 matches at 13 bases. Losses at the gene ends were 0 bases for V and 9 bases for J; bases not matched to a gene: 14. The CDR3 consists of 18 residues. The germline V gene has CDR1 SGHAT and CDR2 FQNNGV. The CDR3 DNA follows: TGTGCCAGCAGCTTAGATTGGACTAGCGGGGGCCTGGCGATCGGGCAGTACTTC. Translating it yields CASSLDWTSGGLAIGQYF.

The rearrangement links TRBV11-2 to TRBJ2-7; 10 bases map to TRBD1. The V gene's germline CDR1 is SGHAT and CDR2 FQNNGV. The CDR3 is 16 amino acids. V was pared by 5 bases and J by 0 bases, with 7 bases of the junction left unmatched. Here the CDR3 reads CASSIPGQGSSYEQYF. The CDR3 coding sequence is TGTGCCAGCAGCATCCCGGGACAGGGGAGCTCCTACGAGCAGTACTTC. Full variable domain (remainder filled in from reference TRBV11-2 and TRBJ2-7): EAGVAQSPRYKIIEKRQSVAFWCNPISGHATLYWYQQILGQGPKLLIQFQNNGVVDDSQLPKDRFSAERLKGVDSTLKIQPAKLEDSAVYLCASSIPGQGSSYEQYFGPGTRLTVT.

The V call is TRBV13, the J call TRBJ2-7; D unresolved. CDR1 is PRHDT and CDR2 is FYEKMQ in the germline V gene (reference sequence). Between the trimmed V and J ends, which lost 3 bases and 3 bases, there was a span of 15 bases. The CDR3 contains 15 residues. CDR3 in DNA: TGTGCCAGCAGCTTTTGGGGTGCCGAACACTACGAGCAGTACTTC. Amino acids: CASSFWGAEHYEQYF.

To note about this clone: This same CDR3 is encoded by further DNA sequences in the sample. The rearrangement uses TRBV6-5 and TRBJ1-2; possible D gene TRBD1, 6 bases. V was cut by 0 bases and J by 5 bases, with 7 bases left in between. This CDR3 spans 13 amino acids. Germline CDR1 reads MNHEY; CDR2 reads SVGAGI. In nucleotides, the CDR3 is TGTGCCAGCAGTTACTCGGACAGTTATGGCTACACCTTC. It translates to CASSYSDSYGYTF.

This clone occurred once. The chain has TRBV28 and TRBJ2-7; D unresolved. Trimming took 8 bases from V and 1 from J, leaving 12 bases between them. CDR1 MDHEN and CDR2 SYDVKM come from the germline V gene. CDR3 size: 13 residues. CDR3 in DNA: TGTGCCAGCCGCCACGGCCCGTCCTACGAGCAGTACTTC. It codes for CASRHGPSYEQYF.

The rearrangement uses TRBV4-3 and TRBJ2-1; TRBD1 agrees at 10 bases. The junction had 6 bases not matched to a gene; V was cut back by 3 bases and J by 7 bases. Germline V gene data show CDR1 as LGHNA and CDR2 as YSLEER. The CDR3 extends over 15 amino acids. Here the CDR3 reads CASSHRQGARNEQFF. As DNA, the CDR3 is TGCGCCAGCAGCCACCGACAGGGGGCGAGGAATGAGCAGTTCTTC.

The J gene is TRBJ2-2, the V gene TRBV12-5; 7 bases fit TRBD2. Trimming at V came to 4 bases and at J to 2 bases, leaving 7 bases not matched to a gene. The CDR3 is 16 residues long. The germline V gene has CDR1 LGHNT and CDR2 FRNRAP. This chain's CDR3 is CASGSPGTINTGELFF. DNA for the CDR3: TGTGCTAGTGGTTCCCCCGGGACTATTAACACCGGGGAGCTGTTTTTT. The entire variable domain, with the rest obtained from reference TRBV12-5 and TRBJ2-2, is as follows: DARVTQTPRHKVTEMGQEVTMRCQPILGHNTVFWYRQTMMQGLELLAYFRNRAPLDDSGMPKDRFSAEMPDATLATLKIQPSEPRDSAVYFCASGSPGTINTGELFFGEGSRLTVL.

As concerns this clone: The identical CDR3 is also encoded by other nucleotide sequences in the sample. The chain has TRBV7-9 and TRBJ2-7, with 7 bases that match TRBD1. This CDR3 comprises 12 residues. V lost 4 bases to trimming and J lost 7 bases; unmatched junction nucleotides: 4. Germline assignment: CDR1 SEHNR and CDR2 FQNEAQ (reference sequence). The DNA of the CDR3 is TGTGCCAGCAGCTCACAGGGGAATGAGCAGTACTTC. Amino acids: CASSSQGNEQYF.

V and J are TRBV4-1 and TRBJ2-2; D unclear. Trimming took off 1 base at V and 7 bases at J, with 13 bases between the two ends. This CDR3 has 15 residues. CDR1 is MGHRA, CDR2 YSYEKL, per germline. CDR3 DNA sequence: TGCGCCAGCAGCCAAGGAGATAGGTCTGGCGGGGAGCTGTTTTTT. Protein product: CASSQGDRSGGELFF.

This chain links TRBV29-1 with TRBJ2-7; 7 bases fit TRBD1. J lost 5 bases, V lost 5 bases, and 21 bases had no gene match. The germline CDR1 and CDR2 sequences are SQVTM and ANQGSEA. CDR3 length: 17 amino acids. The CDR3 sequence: CSVLGSQDRPFMDEQYF. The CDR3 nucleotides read TGCAGCGTTCTTGGGTCCCAGGACAGGCCATTTATGGACGAGCAGTACTTC.

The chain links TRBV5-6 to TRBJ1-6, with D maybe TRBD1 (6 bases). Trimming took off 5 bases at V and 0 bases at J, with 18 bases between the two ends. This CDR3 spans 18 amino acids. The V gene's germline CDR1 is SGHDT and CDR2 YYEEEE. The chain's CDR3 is CASRRGGAYSSYNSPLHF. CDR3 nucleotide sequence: TGTGCCAGCAGACGAGGGGGAGCTTATAGCTCCTATAATTCACCCCTCCACTTT.

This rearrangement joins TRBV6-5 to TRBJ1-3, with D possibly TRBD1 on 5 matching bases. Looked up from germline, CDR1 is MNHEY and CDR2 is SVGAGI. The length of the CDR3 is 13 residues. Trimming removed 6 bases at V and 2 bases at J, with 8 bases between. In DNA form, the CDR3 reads TGTGCCAGCAGCCGGGGCCCTGGAAACACCATATATTTT. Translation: CASSRGPGNTIYF.

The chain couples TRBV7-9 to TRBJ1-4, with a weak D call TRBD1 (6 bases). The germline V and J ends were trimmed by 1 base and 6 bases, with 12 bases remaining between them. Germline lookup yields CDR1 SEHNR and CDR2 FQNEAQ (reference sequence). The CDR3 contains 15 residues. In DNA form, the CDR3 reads TGTGCCAGCAGCTTAGTGGCAGGGGTAGATGAAAAACTGTTTTTT. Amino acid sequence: CASSLVAGVDEKLFF.

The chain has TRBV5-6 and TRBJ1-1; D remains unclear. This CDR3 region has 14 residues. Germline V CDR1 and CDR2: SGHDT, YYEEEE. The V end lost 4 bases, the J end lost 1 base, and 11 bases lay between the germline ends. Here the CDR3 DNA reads TGTGCCAGCAGCCTTCAGCCAGGGAACACTGAAGCTTTCTTT. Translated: CASSLQPGNTEAFF.

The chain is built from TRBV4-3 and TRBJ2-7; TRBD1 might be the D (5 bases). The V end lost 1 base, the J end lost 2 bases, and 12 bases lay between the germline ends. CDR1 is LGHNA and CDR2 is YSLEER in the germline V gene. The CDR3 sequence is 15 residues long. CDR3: CASSQVGQGAYEQYF. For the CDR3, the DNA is TGCGCCAGCAGCCAAGTCGGCCAGGGCGCCTACGAGCAGTACTTC.

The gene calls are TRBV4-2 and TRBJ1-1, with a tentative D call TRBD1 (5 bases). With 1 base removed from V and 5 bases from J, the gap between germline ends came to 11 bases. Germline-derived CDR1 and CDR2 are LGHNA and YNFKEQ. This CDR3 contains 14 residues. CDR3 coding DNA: TGTGCCAGCAGCCAAGTGGGGGGTGGTACTGAAGCTTTCTTT. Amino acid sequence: CASSQVGGGTEAFF.

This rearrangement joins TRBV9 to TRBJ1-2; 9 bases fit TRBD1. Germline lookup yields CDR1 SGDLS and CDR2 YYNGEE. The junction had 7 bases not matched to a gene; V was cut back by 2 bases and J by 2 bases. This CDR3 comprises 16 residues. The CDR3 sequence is CASSVDRGDPNYGYTF. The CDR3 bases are TGTGCCAGCAGCGTGGACAGGGGCGATCCGAACTATGGCTACACCTTC.

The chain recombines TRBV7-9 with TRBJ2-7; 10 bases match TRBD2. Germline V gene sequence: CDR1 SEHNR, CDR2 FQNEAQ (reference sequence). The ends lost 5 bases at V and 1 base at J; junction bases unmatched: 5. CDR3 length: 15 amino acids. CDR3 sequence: CASSPGLADSYEQYF. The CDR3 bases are TGTGCCAGCAGCCCCGGACTAGCGGATTCCTACGAGCAGTACTTC.